The clone carrying this TCR beta chain was observed at least ten times. Its antigen is not identified. This entry belongs to a study of blood T cells in healthy people across ages. CDR1 MNHGY and CDR2 SAAAGT come from the germline V gene. The ends were cut back, 5 bases at V and 8 bases at J, with 25 bases in the middle. The CDR3 extends over 17 amino acids. A second PCR of roughly 7 to 11 cycles used a sample-barcoded 5' primer and a J-beta primer mix. Each CDR3 protein is one row after TCRdb ran MiXCR on the 5' RACE reads. The data show 550,000 to 800,000 distinct CDR3 sequences, roughly 32% seen once. Overall study results and limits: Long-lived and aged donors differed, with more naive CD4+ cells and higher diversity in the long-lived.

Per-sample PBMC isolation yielded at least 6.5 million cells. V usage is TRBV6-8 and J usage is TRBJ2-1; tentative D call: TRBD2 (6 bases). The material sequenced was blood. The sequence was obtained from a woman of 80 years or more in good health. The CDR3 spells CASSPEVHRDSADEQFF. The CDR3 region has the DNA TGTGCCAGCAGTCCGGAGGTCCACCGGGACTCGGCGGATGAGCAGTTCTTC.